Listed below are T cell receptor beta chains from one sample, sequenced in a study of cytomegalovirus exposure and HLA in healthy donors. The method was immunoSEQ multiplex PCR; TCRdb's version includes in-frame clones alone and lacks a portion of them. The table includes over 95,000 clones, about 70% detected once. What was sequenced was PBMCs. These receptors all stem from a human donor in good health. Both conserved end residues are part of each CDR3. D genes are given only for firm matches. Size values are once, few and many counts, or a class for expanded clones, and some rows have none.

length	size	D	V	J	DNA	CDR3
15	-	TRBD1	TRBV12-5	TRBJ2-1	TGTGCTAGTGGTTTCGGGACAGGGCCCTACAATGAGCAGTTCTTC	CASGFGTGPYNEQFF
14	-	-	TRBV5-4	TRBJ2-5	TGTGCCAGCAGCTTGGAGGGGCGCCAAGAGACCCAGTACTTC	CASSLEGRQETQYF
13	-	-	TRBV5-6	TRBJ2-7	TGTGCCAGCAGCTTGGGGGCCTCCTACGAGCAGTACTTC	CASSLGASYEQYF
13	-	-	TRBV28	TRBJ2-7	TGTGCCAGCACCCCAGGGGTAGGCTACGAGCAGTACTTC	CASTPGVGYEQYF
16	-	TRBD2	TRBV7-9	TRBJ2-7	TGTGCCAGCAGCTCCCCGAGCGGGGGGAACTTGTACGAGCAGTACTTC	CASSSPSGGNLYEQYF
15	-	TRBD1	TRBV2	TRBJ2-7	TGTGCCAGCAGCCCCTCCGGGACAGCCATTAGTGGGCAGTACTTC	CASSPSGTAISGQYF
16	once	-	TRBV28	TRBJ1-2	TGTGCCAGCACCGTAACTTGGCGGGGGGCGTCTTATGGCTACACCTTC	CASTVTWRGASYGYTF
13	once	TRBD1	TRBV28	TRBJ2-7	TGTGCCAGCAGGTCGGGACAGGGGGACGAGCAGTACTTC	CASRSGQGDEQYF
15	-	TRBD1	TRBV7-2	TRBJ2-5	TGTGCCAGCAGCGCAACTGGGACAGCTCAAGAGACCCAGTACTTC	CASSATGTAQETQYF
15	-	TRBD1	TRBV2	TRBJ2-7	TGTGCCAGCAGTGAATACGGGACAGGGTCCTACGAGCAGTACTTC	CASSEYGTGSYEQYF
13	-	-	TRBV30	TRBJ2-1	TGTGCCTGGAGTAATATACAGGGTCGTGAGCAGTTCTTC	CAWSNIQGREQFF
14	-	-	TRBV7-2	TRBJ2-3	TGTGCCAGCAGCTTAGACCCCGGTACAGATACGCAGTATTTT	CASSLDPGTDTQYF
15	-	-	TRBV25-1	TRBJ1-1	TGTGCCAGCAGACGGGGGGCACGGGAGAACACTGAAGCTTTCTTT	CASRRGARENTEAFF
12	-	-	TRBV7-9	TRBJ2-7	TGTGCCAGCAGCTTAGGACAATACGAGCAGTACTTC	CASSLGQYEQYF
15	-	TRBD2	TRBV19	TRBJ2-3	TGTGCCAGTAGTAAGGCGGGAGGACGCACAGATACGCAGTATTTT	CASSKAGGRTDTQYF
13	-	TRBD2	TRBV6-5	TRBJ2-7	TGTGCCAGCAGGAGAGCGGGACCTTACGAGCAGTACTTC	CASRRAGPYEQYF
12	-	-	TRBV29-1	TRBJ1-1	TGCAGCGCCTTAAGGGCGGGCACTGAAGCTTTCTTT	CSALRAGTEAFF
13	once	-	TRBV2	TRBJ1-6	TGTGCCAGCAAGCGAATCGATAATTCACCCCTCCACTTT	CASKRIDNSPLHF
15	-	TRBD2	TRBV18	TRBJ2-2	TGTGCCAGCTCACCAAGGGGGACTAGCACCGGGGAGCTGTTTTTT	CASSPRGTSTGELFF
12	few	-	TRBV10-2	TRBJ2-7	TGCGCCAGCAGTCAGAGGTCCTACGAGCAGTACTTC	CASSQRSYEQYF
16	-	-	TRBV5-1	TRBJ2-3	TGCGCCAGCAGCCGGTCCCGGGACTTCGTCACAGATACGCAGTATTTT	CASSRSRDFVTDTQYF
15	-	TRBD1	TRBV25-1	TRBJ2-7	TGTGCCAGCAGTGACTGGGGACAGAACCCACGCGAGCAGTACTTC	CASSDWGQNPREQYF
16	-	TRBD1	TRBV28	TRBJ1-4	TGTGCCAGCAGCCAGCCTGGGACAGGGACTAATGAAAAACTGTTTTTT	CASSQPGTGTNEKLFF
15	-	TRBD2	TRBV7-2	TRBJ2-5	TGTGCCAGCCACTTATCGGGGAGGGTCGGAGAGACCCAGTACTTC	CASHLSGRVGETQYF
16	-	TRBD2	TRBV9	TRBJ2-2	TGTGCCAGCAGCGCGGGAGGGGCAGGGTTCACCGGGGAGCTGTTTTTT	CASSAGGAGFTGELFF
13	-	-	TRBV5-1	TRBJ2-7	TGCGCCAGCAGCTTGTCTAGTTCCCACGAGCAGTACTTC	CASSLSSSHEQYF
15	few	-	TRBV27	TRBJ2-1	TGTGCCAGCAGTTTTTCAATAAGCTTCTACAATGAGCAGTTCTTC	CASSFSISFYNEQFF
14	-	-	TRBV6-5	TRBJ1-1	TGTGCCAGCAGGAGACAGCGCTTAAACACTGAAGCTTTCTTT	CASRRQRLNTEAFF
14	-	-	TRBV5-1	TRBJ1-3	TGCGCCAGCAGCTTAGGAGGGGCTGGAAACACCATATATTTT	CASSLGGAGNTIYF